In its sample, the clone carrying this T cell receptor (beta chain) was seen a few times. Its antigen is currently unknown. Using constant-segment primers, 5'RACE produced TCR alpha and TCR beta cDNA libraries carrying sample barcodes and UMIs. TCRdb re-analysed the 5' RACE reads in MiXCR, keeping a single row per CDR3 protein. This sample has around 250,000 distinct CDR3 sequences, with around 15% found just once. This record comes from a study of T-cell memory formation after mild COVID-19. Study-level findings and limits: Memory sampled before infection contained some responding clones, suggesting cross-reactive memory joined. Chiefly within CM and EM were the contracting CD4+ clones; CD8+ ones were within EMRA. Day 15 to 85 contracting clones showed balanced CD4/CD8; day 15 to 37 expanders favored CD4+.

What was sequenced was PBMCs or a T cell subset sorted from them (not recorded which). The source of this sequence is a man younger than 35 who had mild COVID-19 (a few samples of this study predate the infection). Cell type and time point are not known.

In nucleotides, the CDR3 is TGCAGTGCTACCCTCGGGGGGTATGAAAAACTGTTTTTT. It codes for CSATLGGYEKLFF. The chain combines TRBV20-1 with TRBJ1-4; D is perhaps TRBD1 (5 bases). Germline CDR1 reads DFQATT; CDR2 reads SNEGSKA (reference sequence). The V end was cut by 4 bases, the J end by 6 bases, with 12 bases between. This CDR3 contains 13 residues.